These 28 T cell receptor beta chains came from one sample sequenced in a study of shared clonotypes between healthy human individuals. The protocol was immunoSEQ multiplex PCR, while the TCRdb copy is restricted to in-frame clones and leaves out a portion. In the table there are about 1.4 million clones, roughly 95% of which are singletons. Source material: naive CD4+ T cells sorted from blood. The subset: CD45RA+ positively selected. Every receptor here comes from a man aged 30-40 years in good health.

This clone was seen a single time. The chain couples TRBV5-6 to TRBJ1-5; D unresolved. CDR1 and CDR2 (germline): SGHDT, YYEEEE. CDR3 length equals 13 residues. V was clipped by 3 bases and J by 4 bases, with 8 bases between them. The CDR3 nucleotides read TGTGCCAGCAGCTGGGGAAGGAATCAGCCCCAGCATTTT. This translates into CASSWGRNQPQHF. Full variable domain (missing parts from reference TRBV5-6 and TRBJ1-5): DAGVTQSPTHLIKTRGQQVTLRCSPKSGHDTVSWYQQALGQGPQFIFQYYEEEERQRGNFPDRFSGHQFPNYSSELNVNALLLGDSALYLCASSWGRNQPQHFGDGTRLSIL.

The J gene is TRBJ1-3, the V gene TRBV7-3; 9 nucleotides match TRBD1. V was pared by 6 bases and J by 4 bases, with 7 bases of the junction left unmatched. The CDR3 has 15 residues. CDR1 and CDR2 from the germline V gene are SGHTA and FQGTGA. This CDR3 is CASSLTGGAGNTIYF. CDR3 DNA sequence: TGTGCCAGCAGTCTCACAGGGGGCGCGGGAAACACCATATATTTT. Drawing the rest from reference TRBV7-3 and TRBJ1-3, the complete variable domain is GAGVSQTPSNKVTEKGKYVELRCDPISGHTALYWYRQSLGQGPEFLIYFQGTGAADDSGLPNDRFFAVRPEGSVSTLKIQRTERGDSAVYLCASSLTGGAGNTIYFGEGSWLTVV.

CDR3: CASSSPYNEQFF. Here the CDR3 DNA reads TGTGCCAGCAGCTCACCATACAATGAGCAGTTCTTC. The chain has TRBV5-4 and TRBJ2-1; D gene ambiguous. CDR1 is SGHNT and CDR2 is YYREEE in the germline V gene (reference sequence). V was trimmed by 3 bases and J by 4 bases, leaving 5 bases between them. The CDR3 totals 12 residues.

The CDR3 nucleotides are TGTGCCAGCAGCCAAAGCAGGGAATCAGCTTTCTTT. It specifies CASSQSRESAFF. This sequence joins TRBV14 and TRBJ1-1; tentative D call: TRBD1 (5 bases). CDR3 size: 12 residues. Germline V gene sequence: CDR1 SGHDN, CDR2 FVKESK. Trimming stripped 2 bases from V and 10 bases from J, with 11 bases between.

Of note for this clone: Distinct nucleotide sequences in the sample also encode this CDR3. V and J are TRBV5-1 and TRBJ1-2; D is unresolved. CDR3 size: 13 residues. Trimming left V 0 bases short and J 5 bases short, with 8 bases between. Germline V gives CDR1 SGHRS, CDR2 YFSETQ. The CDR3: CASSLEGSYGYTF. CDR3 sequence (DNA): TGCGCCAGCAGCTTGGAAGGGTCGTATGGCTACACCTTC.

The V and J genes are TRBV18 and TRBJ1-5, with 7 bases that match TRBD1. The CDR3 runs to 17 residues. J gave up 6 bases and V 6 bases, and 17 bases lay outside the gene matches. CDR1 is KGHSH and CDR2 is LQKENI in the germline V gene. The chain's CDR3 is CASSGPSTGRFGQPQHF. The DNA for the CDR3 is TGTGCCAGCTCCGGGCCCTCGACAGGGAGGTTCGGTCAGCCCCAGCATTTT.

The V gene is TRBV18, the J gene TRBJ1-2; no definite D call. The germline CDR1 and CDR2 sequences are KGHSH and LQKENI. V lost 0 bases to trimming and J lost 1 base, with 12 bases between them. CDR3 size: 16 residues. The CDR3 DNA sequence: TGTGCCAGCTCACCACCGGGAGCATATATTAACTATGGCTACACCTTC. This encodes CASSPPGAYINYGYTF.

The chain is built from TRBV5-1 and TRBJ2-3; 10 bases match TRBD1. Germline lookup yields CDR1 SGHRS and CDR2 YFSETQ. This CDR3 has 14 amino acids. The trim removed 2 bases at V and 6 bases at J, leaving 3 bases unmatched. In DNA form, the CDR3 reads TGCGCCAGCAGCTTAGGGACAGGGGAGGATACGCAGTATTTT. Protein sequence: CASSLGTGEDTQYF.

The chain links TRBV7-6 to TRBJ2-1; TRBD1 is a possible D gene (5 bases). This CDR3 spans 15 amino acids. Germline V gene data show CDR1 as SGHVS and CDR2 as FNYEAQ. V was cut by 2 bases and J by 5 bases, with 13 bases left in between. The CDR3 protein is CASSLNWQGHNEQFF. In nucleotides, the CDR3 is TGTGCCAGCAGCTTAAATTGGCAGGGCCACAATGAGCAGTTCTTC.

V is TRBV19 and J is TRBJ2-2; 9 bases are a match to TRBD1. V was clipped by 6 bases and J by 4 bases; unmatched bases: 3. This CDR3 contains 14 residues. CDR1 is LNHDA, CDR2 SQIVND, per germline (reference sequence). The CDR3 coding sequence is TGTGCCAGTAGACAGGGGGCTAGCACCGGGGAGCTGTTTTTT. Translated, it gives CASRQGASTGELFF.

This CDR3 reads CASILPRPGRRNQPQHF. The CDR3 region has the DNA TGTGCCAGCATTCTCCCCCGACCAGGGCGTCGCAATCAGCCCCAGCATTTT. The rearrangement links TRBV28 to TRBJ1-5; tentatively, D is TRBD1 (5 bases). This CDR3 has 17 residues. V lost 7 bases and J lost 2, with 21 bases in between. Germline V CDR1 and CDR2: MDHEN, SYDVKM.

The chain links TRBV4-1 to TRBJ1-2, with a weak D call TRBD1 (6 bases). The V and J ends lost 7 bases and 5 bases respectively, with 20 bases between them. The CDR3 covers 15 residues. Germline V gene sequence: CDR1 MGHRA, CDR2 YSYEKL. The CDR3 DNA is TGCGCCAGCAATACACAGGGCGCACCCCTATATGGCTACACCTTC. Its translation: CASNTQGAPLYGYTF.

The V and J genes are TRBV7-8 and TRBJ1-2, with 12 bases matching TRBD1. This CDR3 has 14 residues. V lost 5 bases and J lost 11; bases outside the gene matches: 9. CDR1 and CDR2 (germline): SGHVS, FQNEAQ. The CDR3 region is CASSQQGQGAGYTF. In DNA, the CDR3 is TGTGCCAGCAGCCAACAGGGACAGGGGGCGGGGTACACCTTC. Complete variable domain (other parts from reference TRBV7-8 and TRBJ1-2): GAGVSQSPRYKVAKRGQDVALRCDPISGHVSLFWYQQALGQGPEFLTYFQNEAQLDKSGLPSDRFFAERPEGSVSTLKIQRTQQEDSAVYLCASSQQGQGAGYTFGSGTRLTVV.

The chain couples TRBV7-9 to TRBJ2-1, with TRBD2 matching over 9 bases. The CDR3 loop spans 14 amino acids. CDR1 and CDR2 from the germline V gene are SEHNR and FQNEAQ (reference sequence). The V segment lost 5 bases and the J segment 9 bases; nucleotides outside the gene matches: 8. CDR3 protein: CASSHNGLASEQFF. In nucleotides, the CDR3 is TGTGCCAGCAGCCACAACGGACTAGCGAGTGAGCAGTTCTTC.

This clone was seen a single time. The CDR3 is CASSYSQGLGSEAFF. The CDR3 DNA reads TGTGCCAGCAGTTACTCTCAGGGTCTTGGCTCTGAAGCTTTCTTT. The V and J genes are TRBV6-5 and TRBJ1-1; a weak D match, TRBD1 (5 bases). This CDR3 is 15 amino acids long. With 0 bases removed from V and 6 bases from J, the gap between germline ends came to 14 bases. Germline lookup yields CDR1 MNHEY and CDR2 SVGAGI.

This chain uses TRBV7-2 with TRBJ1-3; D is possibly TRBD1 (5 bases). This CDR3 has 15 amino acids. CDR1 is SGHTA, CDR2 FQGNSA, per germline. The ends were cut back, 1 base at V and 0 bases at J, with 7 bases in the middle. CDR3 in DNA: TGTGCCAGCAGCTTAGGGGGGAACTCTGGAAACACCATATATTTT. Translating it yields CASSLGGNSGNTIYF.

As DNA, the CDR3 is TGTGCCAGCAGACCCAAGGGACCGCAGAACACTGAAGCTTTCTTT. It codes for CASRPKGPQNTEAFF. The rearrangement joins TRBV7-9 to TRBJ1-1, with D perhaps TRBD1 (5 bases). V lost 6 bases to trimming and J lost 1 base, with 15 bases between them. CDR3 length equals 15 residues. CDR1 SEHNR and CDR2 FQNEAQ come from the germline V gene (reference sequence).

J is TRBJ2-1 and V is TRBV7-9, with D perhaps assigned TRBD1 or TRBD2 (5 bases each). Germline assignment: CDR1 SEHNR and CDR2 FQNEAQ (reference sequence). The CDR3 covers 15 residues. V shed 5 bases and J shed 0 bases, with 11 bases lying between them. The CDR3 reads CASSPRGPSYNEQFF. CDR3 in DNA: TGTGCCAGCAGCCCCCGGGGCCCCTCCTACAATGAGCAGTTCTTC.

This chain links TRBV5-1 with TRBJ2-4; TRBD2 agrees at 10 bases. The CDR3 is 17 amino acids. After removal of 5 bases from V and 8 bases from J, the junction contained 16 bases not matched to a gene. Per the germline V gene, CDR1 is SGHRS and CDR2 is YFSETQ. CDR3 sequence: CASRIGSAGGPTHIQYF. Here the CDR3 DNA reads TGCGCCAGCAGGATAGGGTCAGCGGGAGGGCCTACGCACATTCAGTACTTC.

The rearrangement uses TRBV25-1 and TRBJ1-2, with D possibly being TRBD1 (5 bases). V lost 5 bases and J lost 0, with 13 bases in between. The CDR3 has 15 residues. Germline V gene sequence: CDR1 MGHDK, CDR2 SYGVNS. The CDR3 loop reads CASSQGAASNYGYTF. The CDR3 DNA reads TGTGCCAGCAGTCAGGGCGCCGCTTCTAACTATGGCTACACCTTC.

As to this clone: Other DNA variants within this sample encode the same CDR3. The rearrangement links TRBV5-1 to TRBJ2-7; 7 nucleotides align to TRBD1. The CDR3 consists of 14 residues. The V and J ends lost 0 bases and 3 bases, in that order; junction bases with no gene match: 3. The germline V gene encodes CDR1 SGHRS and CDR2 YFSETQ. The CDR3 DNA reads TGCGCCAGCAGCTTGGTAGGGGGCAGCTACGAGCAGTACTTC. Amino acids: CASSLVGGSYEQYF.

The CDR3 is CASSPRDAGTGELFF. CDR3 coding DNA: TGCGCCAGCAGCCCCCGGGACGCGGGCACCGGGGAGCTGTTTTTT. The chain carries TRBV5-1 and TRBJ2-2, with D perhaps given as TRBD1 or TRBD2 (5 bases each). The CDR3 contains 15 residues. V lost 4 bases and J lost 4, with 14 bases in between. The germline V gene has CDR1 SGHRS and CDR2 YFSETQ.

The gene calls are TRBV7-9 and TRBJ2-7; 8 bases map to TRBD1. Germline CDR1 reads SEHNR; CDR2 reads FQNEAQ (reference sequence). The CDR3 has 15 amino acids. Trimming at V came to 5 bases and at J to 2 bases, leaving 8 bases not matched to a gene. The CDR3 DNA reads TGTGCCAGCAGCCCACTACTGGACAGGGCCTACGAGCAGTACTTC. It translates to CASSPLLDRAYEQYF.

Note on this clone: Within the sample, other DNA sequences also encode this same CDR3. The rearrangement links TRBV5-1 to TRBJ1-5; D is uncertain. The CDR3 has 16 amino acids. Germline V gene sequence: CDR1 SGHRS, CDR2 YFSETQ. V lost 0 bases and J 0 bases, leaving 10 bases between the germline ends. The CDR3 region has the DNA TGCGCCAGCAGCTTGGGAGGCGGGGATAGCAATCAGCCCCAGCATTTT. Amino acid sequence: CASSLGGGDSNQPQHF.

The chain carries TRBV5-1 and TRBJ2-7, with 8 nucleotides matching TRBD1. The CDR3 sequence is 18 residues long. Germline V gives CDR1 SGHRS, CDR2 YFSETQ. The V segment lost 2 bases and the J segment 0 bases; nucleotides outside the gene matches: 13. The CDR3 is CASSFATGDRSYSYEQYF. As DNA, the CDR3 is TGCGCCAGCAGCTTCGCGACAGGGGATCGCTCTTACTCCTACGAGCAGTACTTC.

The chain has TRBV7-8 and TRBJ2-1; D remains ambiguous. Germline CDR1 SGHVS, CDR2 FQNEAQ. The CDR3 extends over 13 amino acids. V lost 0 bases and J 9 bases, leaving 9 bases between the germline ends. The CDR3 loop is CASSLARNGEQFF. As DNA, the CDR3 is TGTGCCAGCAGCTTAGCGCGGAACGGTGAGCAGTTCTTC.

J is TRBJ2-2 and V is TRBV7-2; D is ambiguous. This CDR3 has 15 amino acids. From germline, CDR1 is SGHTA and CDR2 FQGNSA. Trimming left V 5 bases short and J 3 bases short, with 13 bases between. In DNA form, the CDR3 reads TGTGCCAGCAGCCCCCAAACGTGGGACACCGGGGAGCTGTTTTTT. This gives the protein CASSPQTWDTGELFF.

This chain joins TRBV30 and TRBJ1-1; 7 bases line up with TRBD1. Germline V CDR1 and CDR2: GTSNPN, SVGIG (reference sequence). There are 13 residues in the CDR3. V shed 5 bases, J shed 12 bases, and the junction held 15 bases outside the gene matches. CDR3 DNA sequence: TGTGCCTGGGGTGAGGCCCGCGACAGGGAGACTTTCTTT. The encoded protein is CAWGEARDRETFF. The entire variable domain, with the rest obtained from reference TRBV30 and TRBJ1-1, is as follows: SQTIHQWPATLVQPVGSPLSLECTVEGTSNPNLYWYRQAAGRGLQLLFYSVGIGQISSEVPQNLSASRPQDRQFILSSKKLLLSDSGFYLCAWGEARDRETFFGQGTRLTVV.